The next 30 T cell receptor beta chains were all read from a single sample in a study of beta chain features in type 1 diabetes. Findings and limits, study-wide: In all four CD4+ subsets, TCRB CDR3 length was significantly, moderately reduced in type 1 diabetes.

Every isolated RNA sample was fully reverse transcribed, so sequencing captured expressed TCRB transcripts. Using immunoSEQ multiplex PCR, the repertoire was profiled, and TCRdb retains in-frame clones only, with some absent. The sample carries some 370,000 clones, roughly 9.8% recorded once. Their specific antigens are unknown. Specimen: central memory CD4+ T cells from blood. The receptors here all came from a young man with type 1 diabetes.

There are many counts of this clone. CDR3 sequence reads: CASSLNPGQGDYGYTF. The DNA for the CDR3 is TGTGCCAGCAGCCTCAACCCGGGACAGGGTGACTATGGCTACACCTTC. V usage is TRBV7-9 and J usage is TRBJ1-2; 9 nucleotides agree with TRBD1. V shed 5 bases, J shed 3 bases, and the junction held 10 bases outside the gene matches. Germline V gives CDR1 SEHNR, CDR2 FQNEAQ (reference sequence). CDR3 length equals 16 residues.

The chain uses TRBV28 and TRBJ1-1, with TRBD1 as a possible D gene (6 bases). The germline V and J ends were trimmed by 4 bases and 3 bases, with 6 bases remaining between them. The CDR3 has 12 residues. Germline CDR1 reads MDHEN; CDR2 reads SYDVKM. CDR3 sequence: CASSSGDTEAFF. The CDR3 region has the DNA TGTGCCAGCAGTTCAGGGGACACTGAAGCTTTCTTT.

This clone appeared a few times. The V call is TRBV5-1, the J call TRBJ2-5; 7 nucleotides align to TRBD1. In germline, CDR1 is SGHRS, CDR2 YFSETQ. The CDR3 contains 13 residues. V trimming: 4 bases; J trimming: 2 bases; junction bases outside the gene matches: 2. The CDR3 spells CASSPGQQETQYF. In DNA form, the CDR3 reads TGCGCCAGCAGCCCGGGACAGCAAGAGACCCAGTACTTC.

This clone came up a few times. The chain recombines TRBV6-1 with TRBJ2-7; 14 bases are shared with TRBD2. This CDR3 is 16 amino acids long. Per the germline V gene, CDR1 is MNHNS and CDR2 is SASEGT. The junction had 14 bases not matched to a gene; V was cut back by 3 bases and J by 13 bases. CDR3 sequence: CASSDVIGTSGSSSYF. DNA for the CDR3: TGTGCCAGCAGTGATGTTATCGGGACTAGCGGGAGTTCGTCCTACTTC.

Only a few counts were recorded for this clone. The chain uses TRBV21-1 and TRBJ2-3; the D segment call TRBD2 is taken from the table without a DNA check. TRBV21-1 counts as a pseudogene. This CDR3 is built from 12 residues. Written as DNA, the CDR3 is TGTGCCAGCAGCAAGAGAGGGGCGGGAAGGTATTTT. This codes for CASSKRGAGRYF.

DNA for the CDR3: TGTGCCAGCAGCCCCGGCAGGGGTGATGAGCCCCAGCATTTT. Translation gives CASSPGRGDEPQHF. The chain is built from TRBV6-5 and TRBJ1-5; the D gene is possibly TRBD1 (6 bases). Germline V gene sequence: CDR1 MNHEY, CDR2 SVGAGI. Trimming took 6 bases from V and 8 from J, leaving 17 bases between them. The CDR3 length is 14 residues.

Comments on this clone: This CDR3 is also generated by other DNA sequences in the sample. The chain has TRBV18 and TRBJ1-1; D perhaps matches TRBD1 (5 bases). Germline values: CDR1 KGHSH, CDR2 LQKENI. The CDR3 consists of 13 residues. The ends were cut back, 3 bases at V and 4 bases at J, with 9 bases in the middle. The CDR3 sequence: CASSPPDSTEAFF. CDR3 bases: TGTGCCAGCTCACCCCCTGACAGCACTGAAGCTTTCTTT.

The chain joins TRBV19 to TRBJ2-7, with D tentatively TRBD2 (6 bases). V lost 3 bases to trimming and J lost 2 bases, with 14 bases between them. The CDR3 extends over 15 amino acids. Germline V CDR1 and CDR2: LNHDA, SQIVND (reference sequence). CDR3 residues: CASSINLRGPYEQYF. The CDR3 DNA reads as TGTGCCAGTAGTATTAATCTGCGGGGACCCTACGAGCAGTACTTC.

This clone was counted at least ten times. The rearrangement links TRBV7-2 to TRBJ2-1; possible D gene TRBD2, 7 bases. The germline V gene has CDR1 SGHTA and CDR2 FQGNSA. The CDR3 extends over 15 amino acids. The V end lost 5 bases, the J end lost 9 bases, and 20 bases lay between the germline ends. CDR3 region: CASSNGTPGRGEQFF. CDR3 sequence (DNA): TGTGCCAGCAGCAACGGGACACCTGGGAGGGGTGAGCAGTTCTTC.

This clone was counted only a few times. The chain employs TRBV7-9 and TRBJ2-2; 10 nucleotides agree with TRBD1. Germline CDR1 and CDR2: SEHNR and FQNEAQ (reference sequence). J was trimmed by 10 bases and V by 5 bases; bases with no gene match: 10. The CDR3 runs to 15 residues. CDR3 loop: CASSPPGTGASELFF. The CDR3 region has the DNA TGTGCCAGCAGCCCGCCCGGGACAGGGGCCTCGGAGCTGTTTTTT.

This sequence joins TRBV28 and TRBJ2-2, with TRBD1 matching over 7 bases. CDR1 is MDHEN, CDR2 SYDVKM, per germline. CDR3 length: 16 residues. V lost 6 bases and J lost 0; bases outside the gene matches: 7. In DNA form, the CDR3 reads TGTGCCAGCAGAACATGGACAGGAGCGAACACCGGGGAGCTGTTTTTT. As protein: CASRTWTGANTGELFF.

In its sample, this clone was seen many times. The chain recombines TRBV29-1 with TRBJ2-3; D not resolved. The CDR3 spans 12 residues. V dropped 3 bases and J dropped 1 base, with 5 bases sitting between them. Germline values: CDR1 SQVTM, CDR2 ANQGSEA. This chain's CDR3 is CSVDDRTDTQYF. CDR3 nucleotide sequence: TGCAGCGTTGACGACCGCACAGATACGCAGTATTTT.

DNA of the CDR3: TGTGCCAGTAGTATAGAAGGGGAAAAAGGCTACACCTTC. Its translation is CASSIEGEKGYTF. The V and J genes are TRBV19 and TRBJ1-2, with D possibly being TRBD1 (5 bases). V was shortened by 0 bases and J by 8 bases, with 10 bases between the two germline ends. The CDR3 is made up of 13 amino acids. Germline V gene sequence: CDR1 LNHDA, CDR2 SQIVND (reference sequence).

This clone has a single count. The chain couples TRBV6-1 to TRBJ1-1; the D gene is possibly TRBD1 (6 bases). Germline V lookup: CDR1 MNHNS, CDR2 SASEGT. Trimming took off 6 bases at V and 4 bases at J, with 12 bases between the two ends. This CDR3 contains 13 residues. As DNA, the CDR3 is TGTGCCAGCAGCTGGACAGCGAGCACTGAAGCTTTCTTT. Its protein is CASSWTASTEAFF.

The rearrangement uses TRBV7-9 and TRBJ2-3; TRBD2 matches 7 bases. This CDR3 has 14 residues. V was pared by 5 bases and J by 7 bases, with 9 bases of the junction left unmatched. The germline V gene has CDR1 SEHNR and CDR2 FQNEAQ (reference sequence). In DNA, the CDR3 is TGTGCCAGCAGCCAGGAGGCTAGCGGTCATACGCAGTATTTT. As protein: CASSQEASGHTQYF.

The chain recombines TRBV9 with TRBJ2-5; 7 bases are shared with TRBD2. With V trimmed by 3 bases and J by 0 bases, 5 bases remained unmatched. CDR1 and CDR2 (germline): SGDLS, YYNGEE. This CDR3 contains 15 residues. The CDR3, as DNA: TGTGCCAGCAGCGCTCGCGGGAGTTACCAAGAGACCCAGTACTTC. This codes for CASSARGSYQETQYF.

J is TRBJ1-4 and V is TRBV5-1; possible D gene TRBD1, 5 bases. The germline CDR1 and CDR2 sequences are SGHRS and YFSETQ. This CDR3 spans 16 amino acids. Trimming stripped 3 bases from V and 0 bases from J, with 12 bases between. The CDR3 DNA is TGCGCCAGCAGCTCCGGGGCCTTTGCAACTAATGAAAAACTGTTTTTT. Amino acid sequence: CASSSGAFATNEKLFF.

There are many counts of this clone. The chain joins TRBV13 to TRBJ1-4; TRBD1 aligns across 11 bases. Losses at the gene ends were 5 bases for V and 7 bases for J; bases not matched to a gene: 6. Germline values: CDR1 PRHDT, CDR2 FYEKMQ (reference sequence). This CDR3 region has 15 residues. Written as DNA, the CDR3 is TGTGCCAGCAGCCTCCGGACAGGGGGCAGTGAAAAACTGTTTTTT. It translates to CASSLRTGGSEKLFF. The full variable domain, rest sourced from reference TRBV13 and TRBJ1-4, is AAGVIQSPRHLIKEKRETATLKCYPIPRHDTVYWYQQGPGQDPQFLISFYEKMQSDKGSIPDRFSAQQFSDYHSELNMSSLELGDSALYFCASSLRTGGSEKLFFGSGTQLSVL.

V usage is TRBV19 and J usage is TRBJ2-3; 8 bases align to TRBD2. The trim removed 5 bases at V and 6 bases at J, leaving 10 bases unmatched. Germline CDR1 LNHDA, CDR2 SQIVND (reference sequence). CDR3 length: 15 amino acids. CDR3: CASSGKGLGGDTQYF. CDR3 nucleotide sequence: TGTGCCAGTAGTGGAAAGGGACTAGGGGGGGATACGCAGTATTTT.

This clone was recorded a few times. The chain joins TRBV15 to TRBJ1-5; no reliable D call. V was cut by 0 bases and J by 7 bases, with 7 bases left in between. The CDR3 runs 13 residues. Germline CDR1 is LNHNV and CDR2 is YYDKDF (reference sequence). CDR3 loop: CATSRDVGQPQHF. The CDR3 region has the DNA TGTGCCACCAGCAGAGATGTTGGACAGCCCCAGCATTTT.

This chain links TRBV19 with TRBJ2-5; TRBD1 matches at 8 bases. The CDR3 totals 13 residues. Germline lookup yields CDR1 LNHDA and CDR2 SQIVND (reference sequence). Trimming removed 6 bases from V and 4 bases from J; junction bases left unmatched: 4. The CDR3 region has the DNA TGTGCCAGTAGGGGGCAGGGGGCAGAGACCCAGTACTTC. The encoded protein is CASRGQGAETQYF.

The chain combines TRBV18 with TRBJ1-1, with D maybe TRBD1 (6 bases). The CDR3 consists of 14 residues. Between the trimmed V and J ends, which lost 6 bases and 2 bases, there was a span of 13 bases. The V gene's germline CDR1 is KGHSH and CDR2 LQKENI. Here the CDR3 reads CASSFQGRNTEAFF. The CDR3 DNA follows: TGTGCCAGCTCTTTTCAGGGGCGAAACACTGAAGCTTTCTTT.

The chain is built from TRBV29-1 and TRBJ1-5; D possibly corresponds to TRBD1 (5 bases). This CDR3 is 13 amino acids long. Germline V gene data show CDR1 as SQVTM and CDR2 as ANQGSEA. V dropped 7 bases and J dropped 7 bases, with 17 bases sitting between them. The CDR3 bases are TGCAGCGCGGGGGAACATTCAGGGCAGCCCCAGCATTTT. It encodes CSAGEHSGQPQHF.

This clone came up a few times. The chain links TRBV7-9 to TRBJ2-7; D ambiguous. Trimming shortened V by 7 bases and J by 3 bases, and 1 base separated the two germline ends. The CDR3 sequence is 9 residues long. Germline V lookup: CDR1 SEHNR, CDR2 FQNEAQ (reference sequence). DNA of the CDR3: TGTGCCAGCAACTACGAGCAGTACTTC. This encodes CASNYEQYF.

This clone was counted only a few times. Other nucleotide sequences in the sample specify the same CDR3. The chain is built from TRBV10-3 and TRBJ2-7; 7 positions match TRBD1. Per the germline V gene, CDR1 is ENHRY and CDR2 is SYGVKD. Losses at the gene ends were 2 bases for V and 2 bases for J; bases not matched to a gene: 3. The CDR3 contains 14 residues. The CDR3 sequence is CAISEAQGAYEQYF. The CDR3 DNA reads TGTGCCATCAGTGAGGCGCAGGGGGCCTACGAGCAGTACTTC.

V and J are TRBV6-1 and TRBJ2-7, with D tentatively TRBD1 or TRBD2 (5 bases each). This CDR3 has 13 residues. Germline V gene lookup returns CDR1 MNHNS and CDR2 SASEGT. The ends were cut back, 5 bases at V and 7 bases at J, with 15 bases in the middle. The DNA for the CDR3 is TGTGCCAGCAGTTCAGGCAGGGACGCGGAGCAGTACTTC. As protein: CASSSGRDAEQYF.

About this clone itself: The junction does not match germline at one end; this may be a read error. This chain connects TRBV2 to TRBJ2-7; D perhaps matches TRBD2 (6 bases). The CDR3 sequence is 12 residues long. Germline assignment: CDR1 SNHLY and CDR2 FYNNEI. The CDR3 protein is CASSEILTSLNF. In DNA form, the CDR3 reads TGTGCCAGCAGTGAAATCCTGACTAGTCTGAACTTC.

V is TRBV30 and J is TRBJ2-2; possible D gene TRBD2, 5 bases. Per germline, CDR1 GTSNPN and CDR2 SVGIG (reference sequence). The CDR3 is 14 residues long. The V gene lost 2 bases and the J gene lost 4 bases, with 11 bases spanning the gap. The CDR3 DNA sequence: TGTGCCTGGAGTAAAGCGGCGGGCACCGGGGAGCTGTTTTTT. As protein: CAWSKAAGTGELFF.

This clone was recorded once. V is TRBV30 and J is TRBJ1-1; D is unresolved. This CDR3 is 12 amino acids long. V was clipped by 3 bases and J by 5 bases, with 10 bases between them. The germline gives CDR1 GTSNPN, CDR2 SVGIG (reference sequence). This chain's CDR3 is CAWSLGRTEAFF. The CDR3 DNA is TGTGCCTGGAGCTTAGGTAGGACTGAAGCTTTCTTT.

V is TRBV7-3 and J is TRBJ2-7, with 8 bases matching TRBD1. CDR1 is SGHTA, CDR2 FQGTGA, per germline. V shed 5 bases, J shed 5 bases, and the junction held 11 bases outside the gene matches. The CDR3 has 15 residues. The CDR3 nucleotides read TGTGCCAGCAGCCAAACCGGACAGGGCTACCACGAGCAGTACTTC. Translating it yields CASSQTGQGYHEQYF.